The clone carrying this T cell receptor (beta chain) came up a few times. Its antigen is undetermined. 5'RACE with constant-segment primers built TCRalpha and TCRbeta cDNA libraries with UMIs. One entry per CDR3 protein, called by TCRdb with MiXCR from the 5' RACE reads. The data hold hundreds of thousands of distinct CDR3 sequences, with roughly 20% observed a single time. The data were taken from a study of T-cell memory formation after mild COVID-19. Germline CDR1 is LGHNA and CDR2 is YNFKEQ. The V segment lost 1 base and the J segment 2 bases; nucleotides outside the gene matches: 10. This CDR3 has 18 amino acids. General study results and limits: Later expanders leaned CD4+, whereas clones that contracted between day 15 and 85 were balanced CD4/CD8.

The material sequenced was PBMCs or a T cell subset sorted from them (not recorded which). The chain uses TRBV4-2 and TRBJ2-4; 8 nucleotides line up with TRBD2. This sequence was found in an adult woman who had mild COVID-19 (a few samples of this study predate the infection). Cell type and time point are not known. The CDR3 DNA reads as TGTGCCAGCAGCCAAGTTGGTATCGGGGGGGGAACCAAAAACATTCAGTACTTC. Its protein is CASSQVGIGGGTKNIQYF.